This TCR beta chain was documented in a study of human thymus T cells. This clone was observed a single time. Its antigen remains unidentified. Overall study findings and caveats: Related studies noted strongly shared thymic repertoires across unrelated people.

Here immunoSEQ multiplex PCR was the method, and the copy in TCRdb shows in-frame clones only, minus some. The repertoire holds more than 70,000 clones, with around 96% as singletons. In corrective heart surgery, resections were taken, and these provided the thymus tissue. Corrective surgery for congenital heart defects was being performed on the healthy Finnish infants who were the donors. Trimming removed 5 bases from V and 1 base from J, with 11 bases in between. There are 15 residues in the CDR3. Germline CDR1 is SEHNR and CDR2 is FQNEAQ (reference sequence). The sequenced material came from thymus tissue. The TCR sequence derives from a boy in the first two years of life with a congenital heart defect but otherwise immunologically healthy. The V and J genes are TRBV7-9 and TRBJ2-2; D is possibly TRBD2 (5 bases). The CDR3 sequence: CASSPPGKNTGELFF. DNA of the CDR3: TGTGCCAGCAGCCCACCGGGGAAGAACACCGGGGAGCTGTTTTTT.